The text below deals with one T cell receptor beta chain. Trimming at V came to 3 bases and at J to 7 bases, leaving 12 bases not matched to a gene. The CDR3 runs 17 residues. Germline values: CDR1 MGHRA, CDR2 YSYEKL. Sequencing used immunoSEQ multiplex PCR; TCRdb keeps in-frame clones, though not all of them. The profile shows about 86,000 clones, approximately 96% of them singletons. This record belongs to a study of technical replicates of blood from a handful of donors. The chain couples TRBV4-1 to TRBJ2-7; 13 nucleotides agree with TRBD2. Source material: T cells isolated from PBMCs. The receptor was derived from a human donor in good health. CDR3 sequence: CASSHLHGTSGTREQYF. In nucleotides, the CDR3 is TGCGCCAGCAGCCACCTTCACGGGACTAGCGGGACACGGGAGCAGTACTTC.